This T cell receptor beta chain is from a study of cytomegalovirus exposure and HLA in healthy donors. Broader study findings: There were several of the most significant clusters that appeared linked to common viral pathogens in a later analysis. There were reportedly fewer N-insertions in an Asian-associated ancestry cluster than the approximately 600-donor mean, in a later analysis. HLA alleles were associated with around 17,000 TCR beta sequences in a later analysis at 0.05 false discovery rate.

V shed 4 bases and J shed 4 bases, with 13 bases lying between them. This CDR3 comprises 14 residues. CDR1 SNHLY and CDR2 FYNNEI come from the germline V gene. Vbeta (60) and Jbeta (13) primers were used in the PCR. This table comes from immunoSEQ multiplex PCR, and its TCRdb copy is limited to in-frame clones, with some not included. Altogether 150,000 to 200,000 clones are present, about 77% being singletons, with the ten largest covering 9.5% to 10%. Points on this clone: The antigen remains unidentified.

The clonotype originates from a man aged 18 to 35 in good health and CMV-seropositive. The chain combines TRBV2 with TRBJ1-2; tentative D call: TRBD1 (6 bases). Sequenced sample: PBMCs. CDR3 in DNA: TGTGCCAGCAGTGTGGGACAACAGGGCTATGGCTACACCTTC. It specifies CASSVGQQGYGYTF.